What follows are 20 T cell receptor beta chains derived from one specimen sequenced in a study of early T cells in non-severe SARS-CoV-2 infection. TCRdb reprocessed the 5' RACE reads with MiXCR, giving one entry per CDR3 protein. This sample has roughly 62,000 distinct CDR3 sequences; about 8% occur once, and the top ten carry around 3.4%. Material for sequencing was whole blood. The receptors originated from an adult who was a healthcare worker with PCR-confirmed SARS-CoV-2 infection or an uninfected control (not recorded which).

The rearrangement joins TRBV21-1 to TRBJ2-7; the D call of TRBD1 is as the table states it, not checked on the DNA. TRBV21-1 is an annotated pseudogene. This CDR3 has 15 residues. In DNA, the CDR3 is TGTGCCAGCAGCAAGCAGGACAGGGGGCGGTACGAGCAGTACTTC. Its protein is CASSKQDRGRYEQYF.

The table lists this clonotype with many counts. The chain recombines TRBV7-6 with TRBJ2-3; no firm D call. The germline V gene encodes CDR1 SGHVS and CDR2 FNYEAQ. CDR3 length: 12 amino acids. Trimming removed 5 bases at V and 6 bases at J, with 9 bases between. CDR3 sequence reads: CASSRNRDTQYF. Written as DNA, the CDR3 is TGTGCCAGCAGCCGTAATCGTGATACGCAGTATTTT.

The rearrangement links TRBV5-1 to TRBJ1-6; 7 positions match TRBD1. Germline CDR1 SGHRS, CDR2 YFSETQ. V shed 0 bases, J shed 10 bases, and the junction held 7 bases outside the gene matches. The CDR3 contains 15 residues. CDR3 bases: TGCGCCAGCAGCTTGGAAGGGGGCGCAGGGTCACCCCTCCACTTT. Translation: CASSLEGGAGSPLHF.

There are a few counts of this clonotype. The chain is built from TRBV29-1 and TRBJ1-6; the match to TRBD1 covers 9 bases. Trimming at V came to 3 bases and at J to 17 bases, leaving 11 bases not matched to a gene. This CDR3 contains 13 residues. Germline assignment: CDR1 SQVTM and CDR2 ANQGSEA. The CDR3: CSVEDWGTGRVHF. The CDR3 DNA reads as TGCAGCGTTGAGGACTGGGGGACAGGGCGGGTCCACTTT. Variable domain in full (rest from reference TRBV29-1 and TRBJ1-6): SAVISQKPSRDICQRGTSLTIQCQVDSQVTMMFWYRQQPGQSLTLIATANQGSEATYESGFVIDKFPISRPNLTFSTLTVSNMSPEDSSIYLCSVEDWGTGRVHFGNGTRLTVT.

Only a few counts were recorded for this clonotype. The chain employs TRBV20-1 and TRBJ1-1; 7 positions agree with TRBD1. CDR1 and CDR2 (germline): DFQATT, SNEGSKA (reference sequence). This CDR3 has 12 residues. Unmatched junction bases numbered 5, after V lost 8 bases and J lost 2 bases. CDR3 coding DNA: TGCAGTTTCTACAGGGGTAACACTGAAGCTTTCTTT. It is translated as CSFYRGNTEAFF.

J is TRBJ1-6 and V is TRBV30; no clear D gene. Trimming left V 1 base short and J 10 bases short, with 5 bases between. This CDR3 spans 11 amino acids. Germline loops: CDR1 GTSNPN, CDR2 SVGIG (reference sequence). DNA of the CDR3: TGTGCCTGGAGTGAGAACTCACCCCTCCACTTT. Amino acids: CAWSENSPLHF.

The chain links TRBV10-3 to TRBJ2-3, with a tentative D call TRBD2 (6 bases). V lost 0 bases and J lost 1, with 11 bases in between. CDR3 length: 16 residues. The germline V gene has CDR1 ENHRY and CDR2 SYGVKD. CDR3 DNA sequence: TGTGCCATCAGTGAGTCCGGGGGAGCGGGCACAGATACGCAGTATTTT. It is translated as CAISESGGAGTDTQYF.

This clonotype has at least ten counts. CDR3 sequence reads: CASSQDYSGNEQFF. CDR3 sequence (DNA): TGTGCCAGCAGCCAAGATTACAGCGGCAATGAGCAGTTCTTC. The rearrangement joins TRBV3-1 to TRBJ2-1, with D perhaps matching TRBD2 (5 bases). Deletions cut 0 bases from V and 6 bases from J, with 9 bases between. Per germline, CDR1 LGHDT and CDR2 YNNKEL (reference sequence). The CDR3 totals 14 residues.

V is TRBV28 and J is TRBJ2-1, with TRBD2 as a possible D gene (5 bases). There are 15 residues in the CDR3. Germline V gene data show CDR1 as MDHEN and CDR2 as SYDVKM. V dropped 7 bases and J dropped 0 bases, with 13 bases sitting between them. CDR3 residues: CASTAGESSYNEQFF. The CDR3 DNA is TGTGCCAGCACCGCCGGGGAAAGCTCCTACAATGAGCAGTTCTTC.

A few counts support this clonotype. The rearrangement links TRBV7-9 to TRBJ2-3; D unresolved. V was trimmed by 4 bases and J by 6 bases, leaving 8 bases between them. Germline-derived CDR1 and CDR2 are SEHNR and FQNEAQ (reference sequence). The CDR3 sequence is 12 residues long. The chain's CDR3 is CASSSSRDTQYF. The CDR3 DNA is TGTGCCAGCAGCTCATCCAGGGATACGCAGTATTTT.

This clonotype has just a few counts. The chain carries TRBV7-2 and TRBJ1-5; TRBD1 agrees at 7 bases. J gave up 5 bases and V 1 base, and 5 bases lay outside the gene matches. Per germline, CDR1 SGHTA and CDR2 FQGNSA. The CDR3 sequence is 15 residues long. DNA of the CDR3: TGTGCCAGCAGCTTAGTGGGGACAGAATATCAGCCCCAGCATTTT. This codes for CASSLVGTEYQPQHF.

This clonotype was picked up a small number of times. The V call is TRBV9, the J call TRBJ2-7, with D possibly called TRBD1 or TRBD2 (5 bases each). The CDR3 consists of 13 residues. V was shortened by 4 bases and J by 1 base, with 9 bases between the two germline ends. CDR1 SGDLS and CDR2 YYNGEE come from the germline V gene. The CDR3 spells CASSRDPSYEQYF. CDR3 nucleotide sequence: TGTGCCAGCAGCCGGGACCCGTCCTACGAGCAGTACTTC.

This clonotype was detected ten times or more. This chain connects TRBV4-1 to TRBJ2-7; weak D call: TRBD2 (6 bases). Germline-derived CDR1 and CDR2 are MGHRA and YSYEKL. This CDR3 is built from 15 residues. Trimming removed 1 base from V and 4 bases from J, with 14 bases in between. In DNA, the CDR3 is TGCGCCAGCAGCCAAGTCTCCGGGAGTGGATACGAGCAGTACTTC. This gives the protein CASSQVSGSGYEQYF.

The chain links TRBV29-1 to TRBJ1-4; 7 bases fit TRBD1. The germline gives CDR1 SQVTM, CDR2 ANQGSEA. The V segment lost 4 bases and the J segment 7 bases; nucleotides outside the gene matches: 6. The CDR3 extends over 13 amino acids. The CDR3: CSVGRGLCEKLFF. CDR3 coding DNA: TGCAGCGTTGGGAGGGGGCTTTGTGAAAAACTGTTTTTT.

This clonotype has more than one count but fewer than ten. The CDR3 nucleotides read TGTGCCAGCTCACACTCTTCACGGGGAAGTGGAAACACCATATATTTT. Its protein is CASSHSSRGSGNTIYF. This chain links TRBV6-5 with TRBJ1-3; D is ambiguous. With 8 bases removed from V and 3 bases from J, the gap between germline ends came to 20 bases. Per the germline V gene, CDR1 is MNHEY and CDR2 is SVGAGI. The CDR3 sequence is 16 residues long.

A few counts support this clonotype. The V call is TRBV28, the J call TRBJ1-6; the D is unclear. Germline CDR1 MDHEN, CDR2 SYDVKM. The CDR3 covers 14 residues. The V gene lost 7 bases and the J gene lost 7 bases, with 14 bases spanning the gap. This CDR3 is CASTSRATNSPLHF. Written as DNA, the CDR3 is TGTGCCAGCACCTCCCGGGCGACAAATTCACCCCTCCACTTT.

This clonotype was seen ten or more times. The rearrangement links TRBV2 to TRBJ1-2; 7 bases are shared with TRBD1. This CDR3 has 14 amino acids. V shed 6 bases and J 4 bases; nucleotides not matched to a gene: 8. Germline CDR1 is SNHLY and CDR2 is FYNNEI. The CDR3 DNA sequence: TGTGCCAGCAGGGGCGGACAGGCCCCCTATGGCTACACCTTC. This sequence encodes CASRGGQAPYGYTF.

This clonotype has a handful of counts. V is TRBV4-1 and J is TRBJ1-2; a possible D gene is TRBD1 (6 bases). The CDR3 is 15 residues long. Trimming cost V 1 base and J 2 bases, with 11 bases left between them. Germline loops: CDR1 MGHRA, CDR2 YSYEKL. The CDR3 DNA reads TGCGCCAGCAGCCAAGGTCAGGGGTCGAACTATGGCTACACCTTC. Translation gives CASSQGQGSNYGYTF.

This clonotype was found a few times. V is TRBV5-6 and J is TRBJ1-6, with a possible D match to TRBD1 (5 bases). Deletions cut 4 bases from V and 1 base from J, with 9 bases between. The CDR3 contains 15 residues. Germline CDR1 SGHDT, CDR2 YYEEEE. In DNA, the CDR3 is TGTGCCAGCAGCCCAAGGGGTTCCTATAATTCACCCCTCCACTTT. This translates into CASSPRGSYNSPLHF.

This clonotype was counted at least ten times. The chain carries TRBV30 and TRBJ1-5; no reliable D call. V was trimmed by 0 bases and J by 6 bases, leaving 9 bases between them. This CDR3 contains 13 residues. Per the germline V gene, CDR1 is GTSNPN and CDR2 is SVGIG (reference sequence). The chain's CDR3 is CAWSVSFGQPQHF. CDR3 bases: TGTGCCTGGAGTGTAAGTTTTGGTCAGCCCCAGCATTTT. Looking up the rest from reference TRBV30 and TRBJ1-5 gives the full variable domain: SQTIHQWPATLVQPVGSPLSLECTVEGTSNPNLYWYRQAAGRGLQLLFYSVGIGQISSEVPQNLSASRPQDRQFILSSKKLLLSDSGFYLCAWSVSFGQPQHFGDGTRLSIL.